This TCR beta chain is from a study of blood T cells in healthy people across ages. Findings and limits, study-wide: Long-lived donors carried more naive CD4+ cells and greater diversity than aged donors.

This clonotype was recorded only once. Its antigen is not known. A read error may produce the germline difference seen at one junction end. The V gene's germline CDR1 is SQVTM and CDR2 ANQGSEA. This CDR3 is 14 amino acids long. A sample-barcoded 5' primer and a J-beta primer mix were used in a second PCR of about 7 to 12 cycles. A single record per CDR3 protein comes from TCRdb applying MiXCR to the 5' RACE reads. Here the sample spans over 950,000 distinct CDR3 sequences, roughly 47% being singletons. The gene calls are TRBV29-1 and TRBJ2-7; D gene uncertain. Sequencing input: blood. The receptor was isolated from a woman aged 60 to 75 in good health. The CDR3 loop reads CSAESPRPAYEQYF. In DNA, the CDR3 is TGCAGCGCTGAAAGTCCGAGGCCAGCCTACGAGCAGTACTTC.